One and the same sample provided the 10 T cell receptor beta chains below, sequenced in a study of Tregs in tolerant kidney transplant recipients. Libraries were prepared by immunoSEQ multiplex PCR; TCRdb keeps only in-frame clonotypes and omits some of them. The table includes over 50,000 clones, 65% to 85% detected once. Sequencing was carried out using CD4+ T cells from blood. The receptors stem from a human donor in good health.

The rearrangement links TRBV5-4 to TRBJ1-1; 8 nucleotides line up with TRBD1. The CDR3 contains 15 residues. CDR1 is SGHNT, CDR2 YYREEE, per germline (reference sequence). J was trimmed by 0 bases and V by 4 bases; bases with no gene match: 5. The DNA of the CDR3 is TGTGCCAGCAGCCGGGACAGGATCATGAACACTGAAGCTTTCTTT. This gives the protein CASSRDRIMNTEAFF. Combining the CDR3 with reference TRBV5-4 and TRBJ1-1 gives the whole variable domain ETGVTQSPTHLIKTRGQQVTLRCSSQSGHNTVSWYQQALGQGPQFIFQYYREEENGRGNFPPRFSGLQFPNYSSELNVNALELDDSALYLCASSRDRIMNTEAFFGQGTRLTVV.

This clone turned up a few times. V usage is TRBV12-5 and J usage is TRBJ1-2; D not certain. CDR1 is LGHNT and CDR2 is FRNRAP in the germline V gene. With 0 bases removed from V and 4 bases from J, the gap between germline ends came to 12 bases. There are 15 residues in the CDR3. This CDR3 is CASGLVSPVGYGYTF. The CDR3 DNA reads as TGTGCTAGTGGTTTGGTATCCCCGGTGGGCTATGGCTACACCTTC.

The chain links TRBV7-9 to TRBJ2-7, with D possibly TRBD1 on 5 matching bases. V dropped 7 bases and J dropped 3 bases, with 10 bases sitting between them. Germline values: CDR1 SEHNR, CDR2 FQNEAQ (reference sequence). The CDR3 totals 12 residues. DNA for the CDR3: TGTGCCAGCATCACCGACAGCTACGAGCAGTACTTC. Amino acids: CASITDSYEQYF. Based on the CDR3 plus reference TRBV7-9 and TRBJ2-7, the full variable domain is DTGVSQNPRHKITKRGQNVTFRCDPISEHNRLYWYRQTLGQGPEFLTYFQNEAQLEKSRLLSDRFSAERPKGSFSTLEIQRTEQGDSAMYLCASITDSYEQYFGPGTRLTVT.

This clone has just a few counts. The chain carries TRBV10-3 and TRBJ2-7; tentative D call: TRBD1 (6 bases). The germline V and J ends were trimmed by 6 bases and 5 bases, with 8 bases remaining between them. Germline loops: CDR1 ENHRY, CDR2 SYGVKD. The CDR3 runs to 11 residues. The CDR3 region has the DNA TGTGCCATCAGCAACAGGGACGAGCAGTACTTC. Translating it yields CAISNRDEQYF.

The CDR3 coding sequence is TGTGCCACCACCGGGGGAGAGGTGCTTGGCTACACCTTC. Amino acids: CATTGGEVLGYTF. V gene TRBV7-8 combines with J gene TRBJ1-2; D possibly corresponds to TRBD1 (5 bases). Looked up from germline, CDR1 is SGHVS and CDR2 is FQNEAQ. V was cut by 10 bases and J by 7 bases, with 19 bases left in between. CDR3 length: 13 amino acids.

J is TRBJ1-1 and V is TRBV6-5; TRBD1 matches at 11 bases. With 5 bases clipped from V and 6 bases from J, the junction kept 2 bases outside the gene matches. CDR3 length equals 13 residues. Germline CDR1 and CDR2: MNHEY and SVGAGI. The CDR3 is CASSPGQGAEAFF. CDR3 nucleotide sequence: TGTGCCAGCAGTCCGGGACAGGGGGCTGAAGCTTTCTTT.

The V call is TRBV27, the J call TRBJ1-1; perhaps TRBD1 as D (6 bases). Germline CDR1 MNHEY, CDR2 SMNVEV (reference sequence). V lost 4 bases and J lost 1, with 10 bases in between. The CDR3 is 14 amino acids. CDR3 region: CASSSWTANTEAFF. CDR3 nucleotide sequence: TGTGCCAGCAGTTCATGGACAGCGAACACTGAAGCTTTCTTT.

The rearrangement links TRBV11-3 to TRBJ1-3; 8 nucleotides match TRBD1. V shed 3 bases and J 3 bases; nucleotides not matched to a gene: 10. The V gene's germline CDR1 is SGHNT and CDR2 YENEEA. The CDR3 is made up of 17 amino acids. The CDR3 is CASSFAGQVHFGNTIYF. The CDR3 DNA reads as TGTGCCAGCAGCTTTGCGGGACAGGTCCATTTTGGAAACACCATATATTTT.

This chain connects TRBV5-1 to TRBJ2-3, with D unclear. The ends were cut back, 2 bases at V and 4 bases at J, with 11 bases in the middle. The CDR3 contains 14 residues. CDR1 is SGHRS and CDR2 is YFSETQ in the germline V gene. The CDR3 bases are TGCGCCAGCAGCTTAATTAATCAGGCAGATACGCAGTATTTT. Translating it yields CASSLINQADTQYF.

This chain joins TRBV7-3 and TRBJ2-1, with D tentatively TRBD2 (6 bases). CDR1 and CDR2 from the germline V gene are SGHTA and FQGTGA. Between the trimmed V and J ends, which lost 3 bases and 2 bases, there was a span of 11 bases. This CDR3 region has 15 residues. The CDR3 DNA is TGTGCCAGCAGCTTTTCGGAGGGGCCCTACAATGAGCAGTTCTTC. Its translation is CASSFSEGPYNEQFF. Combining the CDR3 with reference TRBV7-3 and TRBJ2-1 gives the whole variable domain GAGVSQTPSNKVTEKGKYVELRCDPISGHTALYWYRQSLGQGPEFLIYFQGTGAADDSGLPNDRFFAVRPEGSVSTLKIQRTERGDSAVYLCASSFSEGPYNEQFFGPGTRLTVL.